This T cell receptor (beta chain) was profiled in a study of radiation and T cells in renal cell carcinoma. Clones were read by immunoSEQ multiplex PCR, and TCRdb kept only the in-frame ones, dropping some. The sample yields about 130,000 clones, approximately 91% seen once. The CDR3 loop spans 13 amino acids. Germline V gene lookup returns CDR1 SSHAT and CDR2 FNYEAQ (reference sequence). As regards this clone: A read error may produce the germline difference seen at one junction end.

The time point was: baseline pretreatment blood. The treatment denotes: 15 Gy SBRT to primary tumor, nephrectomy 4 weeks later. This TCR came from a woman aged 45-59 years with renal cell carcinoma. This specimen consisted of blood, obtained from a patient whose treatment included radiotherapy and nephrectomy. The chain is built from TRBV7-7 and TRBJ2-7; the D is unclear. The CDR3 DNA follows: TGTGCTAGCAGCGCCGTCAGTCTAGGGGAGCAGTACTTC. Translation: CASSAVSLGEQYF.